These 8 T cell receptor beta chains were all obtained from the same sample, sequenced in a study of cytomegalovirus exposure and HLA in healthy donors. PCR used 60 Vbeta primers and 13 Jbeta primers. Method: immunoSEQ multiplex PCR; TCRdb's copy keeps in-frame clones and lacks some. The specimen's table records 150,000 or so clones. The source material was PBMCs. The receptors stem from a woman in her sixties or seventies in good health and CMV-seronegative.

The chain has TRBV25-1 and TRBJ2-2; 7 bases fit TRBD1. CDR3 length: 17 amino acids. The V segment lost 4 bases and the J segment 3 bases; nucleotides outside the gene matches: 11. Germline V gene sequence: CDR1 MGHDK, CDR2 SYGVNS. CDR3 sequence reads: CASSALTGKKDTGELFF. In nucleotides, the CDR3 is TGTGCCAGCAGTGCCTTGACAGGGAAAAAGGACACCGGGGAGCTGTTTTTT. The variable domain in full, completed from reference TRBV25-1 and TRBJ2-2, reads EADIYQTPRYLVIGTGKKITLECSQTMGHDKMYWYQQDPGMELHLIHYSYGVNSTEKGDLSSESTVSRIRTEHFPLTLESARPSHTSQYLCASSALTGKKDTGELFFGEGSRLTVL.

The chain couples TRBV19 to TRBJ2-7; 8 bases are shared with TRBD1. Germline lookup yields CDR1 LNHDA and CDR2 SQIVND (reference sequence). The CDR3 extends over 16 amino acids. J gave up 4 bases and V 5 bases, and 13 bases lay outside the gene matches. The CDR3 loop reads CASSDPTGGRGYEQYF. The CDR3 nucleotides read TGTGCCAGTAGTGACCCCACAGGGGGTAGGGGGTACGAGCAGTACTTC.

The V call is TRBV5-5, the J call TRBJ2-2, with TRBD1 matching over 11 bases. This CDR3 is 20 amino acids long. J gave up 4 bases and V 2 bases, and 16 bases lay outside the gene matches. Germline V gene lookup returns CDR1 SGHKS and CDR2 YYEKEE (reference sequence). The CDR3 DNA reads TGTGCCAGCAGCTTATTTCGGGGTGGACAGGGGGCGCGAAGCACCGGGGAGCTGTTTTTT. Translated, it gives CASSLFRGGQGARSTGELFF.

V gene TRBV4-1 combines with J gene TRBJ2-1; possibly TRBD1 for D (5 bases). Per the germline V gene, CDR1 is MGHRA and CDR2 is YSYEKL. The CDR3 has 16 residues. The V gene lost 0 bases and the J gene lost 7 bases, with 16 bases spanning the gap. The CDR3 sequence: CASSQDGRDGWNEQFF. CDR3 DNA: TGCGCCAGCAGCCAAGATGGCAGGGATGGTTGGAATGAGCAGTTCTTC.

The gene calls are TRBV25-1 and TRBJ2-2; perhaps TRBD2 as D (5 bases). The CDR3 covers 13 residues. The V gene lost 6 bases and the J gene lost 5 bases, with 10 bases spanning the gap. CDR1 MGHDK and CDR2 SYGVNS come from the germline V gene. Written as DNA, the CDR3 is TGTGCCAGCAGGGTCCCGGGAACCGGGGAGCTGTTTTTT. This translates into CASRVPGTGELFF.

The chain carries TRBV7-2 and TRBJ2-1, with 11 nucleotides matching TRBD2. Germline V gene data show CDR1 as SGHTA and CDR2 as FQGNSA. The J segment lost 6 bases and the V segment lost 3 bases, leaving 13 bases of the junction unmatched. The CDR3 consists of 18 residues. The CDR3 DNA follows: TGTGCCAGCAGCTTCCTAGCGGGGGGCTCGGTCAGCGGCAATGAGCAGTTCTTC. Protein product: CASSFLAGGSVSGNEQFF.

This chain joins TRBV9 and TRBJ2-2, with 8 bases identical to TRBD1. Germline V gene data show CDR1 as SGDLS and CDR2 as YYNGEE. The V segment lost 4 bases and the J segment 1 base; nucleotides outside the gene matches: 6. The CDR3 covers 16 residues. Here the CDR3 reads CASSKDRGWNTGELFF. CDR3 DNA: TGTGCCAGCAGCAAAGACAGGGGTTGGAACACCGGGGAGCTGTTTTTT.

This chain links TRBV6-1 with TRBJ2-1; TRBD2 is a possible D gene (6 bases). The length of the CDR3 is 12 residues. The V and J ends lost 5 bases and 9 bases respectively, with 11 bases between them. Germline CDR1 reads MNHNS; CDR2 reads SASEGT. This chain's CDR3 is CASSPPSVEQFF. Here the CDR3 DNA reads TGTGCCAGCAGTCCACCTAGCGTTGAGCAGTTCTTC.